This entry concerns a single TCR beta chain. The record originates from a study of blood T cell repertoires in COVID-19. As for the study in general: The origin of the acute and convalescent COVID-19 samples was the United States, Italy and Spain.

The V end lost 10 bases, the J end lost 2 bases, and 11 bases lay between the germline ends. This CDR3 region has 12 residues. Germline CDR1 reads MNHNY; CDR2 reads SVGAGI (reference sequence). Some clones are missing from TCRdb's copy, which holds only in-frame ones; the method was immunoSEQ multiplex PCR. Of approximately 92,000 clones in the sample, approximately 80% were seen once. The chain uses TRBV6-6 and TRBJ2-5; a weak D match, TRBD1 (6 bases). The TCR comes from a man aged 50 to 60 with acute or convalescent COVID-19. The sample consisted of peripheral blood. CDR3 loop: CATSGTQETQYF. The CDR3, as DNA: TGTGCCACATCCGGGACACAAGAGACCCAGTACTTC.